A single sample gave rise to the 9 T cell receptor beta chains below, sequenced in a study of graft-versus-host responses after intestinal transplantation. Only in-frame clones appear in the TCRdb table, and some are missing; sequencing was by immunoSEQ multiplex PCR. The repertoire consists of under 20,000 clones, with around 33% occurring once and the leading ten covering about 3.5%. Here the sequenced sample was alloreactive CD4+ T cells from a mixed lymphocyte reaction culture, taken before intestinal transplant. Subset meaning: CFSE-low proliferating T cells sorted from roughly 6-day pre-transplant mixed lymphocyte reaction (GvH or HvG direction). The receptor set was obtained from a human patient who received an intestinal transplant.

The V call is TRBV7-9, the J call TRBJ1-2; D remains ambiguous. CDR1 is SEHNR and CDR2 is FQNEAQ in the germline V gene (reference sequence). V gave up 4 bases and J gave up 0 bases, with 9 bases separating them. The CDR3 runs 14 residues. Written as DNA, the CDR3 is TGTGCCAGCAGCTCCCGAAGCTCTAACTATGGCTACACCTTC. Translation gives CASSSRSSNYGYTF.

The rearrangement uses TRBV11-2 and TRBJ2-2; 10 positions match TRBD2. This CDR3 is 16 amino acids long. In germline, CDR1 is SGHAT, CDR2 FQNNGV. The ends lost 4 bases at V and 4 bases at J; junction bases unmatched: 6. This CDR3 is CASSSPAGGGTGELFF. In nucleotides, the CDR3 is TGTGCCAGCAGCTCCCCAGCGGGAGGGGGCACCGGGGAGCTGTTTTTT.

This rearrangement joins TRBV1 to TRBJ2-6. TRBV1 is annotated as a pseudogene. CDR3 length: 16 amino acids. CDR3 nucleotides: TGCACCAGCAGTGTCGGCAGTTTAAGTCGGGCCAACGTCCTGACTTTC. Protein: CTSSVGSLSRANVLTF.

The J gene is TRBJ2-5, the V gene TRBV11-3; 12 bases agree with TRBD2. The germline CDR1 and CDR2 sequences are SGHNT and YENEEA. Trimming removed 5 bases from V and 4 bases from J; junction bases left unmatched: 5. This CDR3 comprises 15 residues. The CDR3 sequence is CASSRTSGGIETQYF. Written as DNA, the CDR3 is TGTGCCAGCAGCCGCACTAGCGGGGGGATAGAGACCCAGTACTTC.

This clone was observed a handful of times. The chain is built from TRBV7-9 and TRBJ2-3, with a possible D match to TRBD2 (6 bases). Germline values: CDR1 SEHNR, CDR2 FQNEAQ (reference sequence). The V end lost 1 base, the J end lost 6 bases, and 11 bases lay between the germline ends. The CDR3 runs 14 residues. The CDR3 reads CASSLDGSGDTQYF. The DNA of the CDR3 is TGTGCCAGCAGCTTAGACGGGAGTGGGGATACGCAGTATTTT.

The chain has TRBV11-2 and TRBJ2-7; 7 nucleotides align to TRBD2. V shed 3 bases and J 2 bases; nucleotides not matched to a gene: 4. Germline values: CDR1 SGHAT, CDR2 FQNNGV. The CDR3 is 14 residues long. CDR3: CASSFASGTYEQYF. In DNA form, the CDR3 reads TGTGCCAGCAGCTTCGCTAGCGGAACCTACGAGCAGTACTTC.

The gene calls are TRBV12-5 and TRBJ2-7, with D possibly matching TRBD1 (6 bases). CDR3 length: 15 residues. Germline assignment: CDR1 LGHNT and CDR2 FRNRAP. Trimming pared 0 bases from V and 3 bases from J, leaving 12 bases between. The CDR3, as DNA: TGTGCTAGTGGTTTGGTACAGGGTATCCGCTACGAGCAGTACTTC. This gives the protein CASGLVQGIRYEQYF.

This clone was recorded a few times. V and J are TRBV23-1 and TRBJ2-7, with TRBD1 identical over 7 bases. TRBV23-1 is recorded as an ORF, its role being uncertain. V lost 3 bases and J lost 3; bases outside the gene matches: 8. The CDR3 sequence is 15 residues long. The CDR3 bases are TGCGCCAGCAGTCACGGACAGGTTTCCTTCTACGAGCAGTACTTC. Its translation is CASSHGQVSFYEQYF.

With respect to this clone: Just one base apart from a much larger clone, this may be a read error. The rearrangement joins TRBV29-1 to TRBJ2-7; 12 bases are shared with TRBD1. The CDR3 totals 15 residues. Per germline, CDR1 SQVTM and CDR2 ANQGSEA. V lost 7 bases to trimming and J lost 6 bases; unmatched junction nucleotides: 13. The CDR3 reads CSAKGGGQGASEQYF. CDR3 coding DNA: TGCAGCGCCAAAGGGGGGGGACAGGGGGCTTCCGAGCAGTACTTC.